The clone carrying this T cell receptor (beta chain) was observed many times. Unique molecular identifiers were used in preparing the TCRbeta library. In TCRdb, the PCR reads were re-called with MiXCR into one record per CDR3 protein. The sample yields 250,000 to 300,000 distinct CDR3 sequences, 9.9% seen once. This sample is drawn from a study of T-cell reconstitution after alpha-beta-depleted transplantation in children. This CDR3 contains 13 residues. Germline CDR1 reads SNHLY; CDR2 reads FYNNEI. Trimming cost V 6 bases and J 8 bases; bases outside gene matches: 6. This chain joins TRBV2 and TRBJ1-4; 7 nucleotides agree with TRBD1. The receptor's source is a human donor who donated a stem cell graft to a child with SCID. The starting material was PBMCs from the stem cell graft donor, obtained from the stem cell graft. Written as DNA, the CDR3 is TGTGCCAGCAGAGGGACAGCCCGAGAAAAACTGTTTTTT. This sequence encodes CASRGTAREKLFF.